This is a list of T cell receptor beta chains from one sample in a study of CD8+ T cells in alopecia areata. Using immunoSEQ multiplex PCR, the repertoire was profiled, and TCRdb retains in-frame clones only, with some absent. The sample carries a few hundred thousand clones, 35% to 40% recorded once. Material: CD4+ T cells sorted from blood, obtained at approximately week 31, from a patient treated with tofacitinib. The receptors stem from a human donor with alopecia areata. Both conserved end residues are part of each CDR3. A D gene is named only where the DNA matches it firmly. A row's size may be missing; if present it is once, few, many or a size class.

TRBD2 | TRBJ2-5 | NA | TRBV15 | 15 | TGTGCCACCAGCAGAGTTCGGGAGGCTGAGGAGACCCAGTACTTC | CATSRVREAEETQYF
NA | TRBJ1-1 | NA | TRBV18 | 14 | TGTGCCAGCTCACGAACGGGACAGAACACTGAAGCTTTCTTT | CASSRTGQNTEAFF
NA | TRBJ2-5 | NA | TRBV5-1 | 14 | TGCGCCAGCAGCTTAGGAGGCGCCCAAGAGACCCAGTACTTC | CASSLGGAQETQYF
NA | TRBJ2-7 | NA | TRBV10-1 | 12 | TGCGCCAGCAGTCAGGGGAGATCCGAGCAGTACTTC | CASSQGRSEQYF
TRBD1 | TRBJ2-7 | few | TRBV7-6 | 15 | TGTGCCAGCAGCGTAGGACAGGGTTTCTCCTACGAGCAGTACTTC | CASSVGQGFSYEQYF
NA | TRBJ1-5 | few | TRBV19 | 17 | TGTGCCAGTAGTATAGATCAGGGCCCGTGGTGGAAGCAGCCCCAGCATTTT | CASSIDQGPWWKQPQHF
NA | TRBJ1-2 | NA | TRBV27 | 13 | TGTGCCAGCAAGGCGGCCGCTAACTATGGCTACACCTTC | CASKAAANYGYTF
NA | TRBJ2-1 | NA | TRBV19 | 16 | TGTGCCAGTAGTATTAAGAGGGGCGTGTTGAGTAGTGAGCAGTTCTTC | CASSIKRGVLSSEQFF
TRBD1 | TRBJ1-1 | few | TRBV29-1 | 13 | TGCAGCGCAAGGACAGGCAGGAACACTGAAGCTTTCTTT | CSARTGRNTEAFF
TRBD1 | TRBJ2-5 | few | TRBV28 | 14 | TGTGCCAGCAGTACTAGGGGGCTCGGAGAGACCCAGTACTTC | CASSTRGLGETQYF
TRBD2 | TRBJ2-1 | few | TRBV6-5 | 15 | TGTGCCAGCAGTACACTAGCGGGAGGGCTCAATGAGCAGTTCTTC | CASSTLAGGLNEQFF
NA | TRBJ1-2 | NA | TRBV27 | 14 | TGTGCCAGCAGTCCCACCGGGGGGGCGCGAGGCTACACCTTC | CASSPTGGARGYTF
NA | TRBJ1-1 | NA | TRBV27 | 14 | TGTGCCAGCAGTTGGGGACTGATGAACACTGAAGCTTTCTTT | CASSWGLMNTEAFF
NA | TRBJ1-1 | few | TRBV19 | 13 | TGTGCCAGTAACCCCTCAGGGAACACTGAAGCTTTCTTT | CASNPSGNTEAFF
NA | TRBJ2-5 | NA | TRBV5-6 | 15 | TGTGCCAGCAGCGAACCTACCCGCCATCAAGAGACCCAGTACTTC | CASSEPTRHQETQYF
NA | TRBJ1-2 | NA | TRBV20-1 | 11 | TGCAGTGCTAGAGACCCCTATGGCTACACCTTC | CSARDPYGYTF
NA | TRBJ2-3 | NA | TRBV9 | 13 | TGTGCCAGCAGCGTAGTCAGCACAGATACGCAGTATTTT | CASSVVSTDTQYF
TRBD1 | TRBJ1-2 | NA | TRBV15 | 15 | TGTGCCACCCGATTCCTTACAGGGGACTTCTATGGCTACACCTTC | CATRFLTGDFYGYTF
TRBD1 | TRBJ1-5 | NA | TRBV19 | 15 | TGTGCCAGTAGTGTGGGGGACAGCCACAATCAGCCCCAGCATTTT | CASSVGDSHNQPQHF
NA | TRBJ1-1 | few | TRBV5-1 | 14 | TGCGCCAGCAGGGATCGACTACAGAACACTGAAGCTTTCTTT | CASRDRLQNTEAFF
NA | TRBJ1-2 | NA | TRBV5-1 | 12 | TGCGCCAGCAGCCCCCGGGGGTATGGCTACACCTTC | CASSPRGYGYTF
NA | TRBJ1-4 | few | TRBV30 | 15 | TGTGCCTGGAGTGACTCCCCTCGGACTAATGAAAAACTGTTTTTT | CAWSDSPRTNEKLFF
TRBD1 | TRBJ1-2 | NA | TRBV27 | 16 | TGTGCCAGCAGTTCAGGAAGACAGGGCCGCGCCTATGGCTACACCTTC | CASSSGRQGRAYGYTF
NA | TRBJ1-5 | NA | TRBV4-1 | 17 | TGCGCCAGCAGCCATAGGAACGAGGACAGAACCAATCAGCCCCAGCATTTT | CASSHRNEDRTNQPQHF
NA | TRBJ1-1 | few | TRBV27 | 15 | TGTGCCAGCAGTTTAAAGAGGGGTATTAACACTGAAGCTTTCTTT | CASSLKRGINTEAFF
TRBD1 | TRBJ2-7 | NA | TRBV14 | 15 | TGTGCCAGCAGCCTCGGGACAGGGGTCACCTACGAGCAGTACTTC | CASSLGTGVTYEQYF
TRBD1 | TRBJ2-5 | NA | TRBV7-6 | 17 | TGTGCCAGCAGCTTAACTGCGACAGGGGGCAACGGGGAGACCCAGTACTTC | CASSLTATGGNGETQYF
NA | TRBJ1-5 | few | TRBV30 | 13 | TGTGCCTTTCGCTTGACAGCGGGGCAGCCCCAGCATTTT | CAFRLTAGQPQHF
NA | TRBJ2-3 | NA | TRBV30 | 12 | TGTGCCTGGAGTTTGGTCACAGATACGCAGTATTTT | CAWSLVTDTQYF
TRBD1 | TRBJ2-5 | NA | TRBV5-4 | 14 | TGTGCCAGCAGCTCGGGACAGACCCAAGAGACCCAGTACTTC | CASSSGQTQETQYF
NA | TRBJ1-1 | NA | TRBV7-8 | 15 | TGTGCCAGCAGCGCAACTTCACACCACAACACTGAAGCTTTCTTT | CASSATSHHNTEAFF
TRBD1 | TRBJ1-1 | NA | TRBV9 | 16 | TGTGCCAGCAGCCACCGGGACAGGGGAATTCGCACTGAAGCTTTCTTT | CASSHRDRGIRTEAFF
TRBD2 | TRBJ2-7 | few | TRBV10-3 | 14 | TGTGCCATCAGTGGTAGCGGGACCTCCTACGAGCAGTACTTC | CAISGSGTSYEQYF